This TCR beta chain comes out of a study of blood T cell repertoires in COVID-19. Across the whole study: Samples representing acute and convalescent COVID-19 were sourced from the United States, Italy and Spain. In each case, the material was cDNA or gDNA derived from T cells, B-cell-depleted T cells, or PBMCs.

From germline, CDR1 is SNHLY and CDR2 FYNNEI. The CDR3 sequence is 16 residues long. The junction had 17 bases not matched to a gene; V was cut back by 7 bases and J by 8 bases. In the original processing: Amplification of reference gene primers was used by the study to estimate nucleated cell counts. The table came from immunoSEQ multiplex PCR; TCRdb's copy has only in-frame clones and leaves some out. V, J and clone size derive from that table, while D and trimming were established from the DNA sequence. Of roughly 71,000 clones listed, just over 85% were seen once; the top ten hold 2%. The material sequenced was peripheral blood. The rearrangement links TRBV2 to TRBJ2-1, with TRBD2 matching over 7 bases. The TCR was taken from a man under 40 with acute or convalescent COVID-19. The CDR3 DNA follows: TGTGCCAGCAAACGACTAGCTGGCTCCAGTTGGGATGAGCAGTTCTTC. This gives the protein CASKRLAGSSWDEQFF.